This entry lists 12 T cell receptor beta chains sequenced from one sample in a study of cytomegalovirus exposure and HLA in healthy donors. Primers included in the PCR were 60 Vbeta and 13 Jbeta primers. Some clones are missing from TCRdb's copy, which holds only in-frame ones; the method was immunoSEQ multiplex PCR. Of about 160,000 clones in the sample, 80% were seen once. The sequenced material came from PBMCs. Source of these receptors: a woman aged 45-60 years in good health and CMV-seropositive.

The chain has TRBV1 and TRBJ2-3; the table's D call of TRBD1 was not tested on the DNA. TRBV1 is designated a pseudogene. The length of the CDR3 is 16 residues. The CDR3 nucleotides read TGCACCAGCAGCCGGGGACAGCCCGAACTCACAGATACGCAGTATTTT. This codes for CTSSRGQPELTDTQYF.

The chain couples TRBV28 to TRBJ2-7, with 10 bases lining up with TRBD2. Germline loops: CDR1 MDHEN, CDR2 SYDVKM. This CDR3 is 17 amino acids long. V lost 5 bases to trimming and J lost 0 bases; unmatched junction nucleotides: 10. CDR3 sequence reads: CASSNEGLAFSSYEQYF. The CDR3 DNA reads TGTGCCAGCAGTAACGAGGGACTAGCGTTTAGCTCCTACGAGCAGTACTTC.

This clone has more than one count but fewer than ten. The chain links TRBV19 to TRBJ2-1, with TRBD2 identical over 9 bases. J lost 10 bases, V lost 5 bases, and 6 bases had no gene match. This CDR3 region has 13 residues. Per germline, CDR1 LNHDA and CDR2 SQIVND (reference sequence). The CDR3 region has the DNA TGTGCCAGTAGTTGGAGACTAGCGGAAGAGCAGTTCTTC. As protein: CASSWRLAEEQFF.

The V and J genes are TRBV7-3 and TRBJ2-3, with D unresolved. Germline values: CDR1 SGHTA, CDR2 FQGTGA. Trimming removed 3 bases from V and 2 bases from J, with 6 bases in between. This CDR3 region has 13 residues. The CDR3 region is CASSFFYTDTQYF. The CDR3 nucleotides read TGTGCCAGCAGCTTCTTTTACACAGATACGCAGTATTTT.

The V call is TRBV5-1, the J call TRBJ2-3; no definite D call. V lost 0 bases and J 4 bases, leaving 3 bases between the germline ends. CDR3 length: 12 amino acids. The germline CDR1 and CDR2 sequences are SGHRS and YFSETQ. The CDR3 DNA sequence: TGCGCCAGCAGCTTGGTAGCAGATACGCAGTATTTT. Translation gives CASSLVADTQYF.

This chain joins TRBV5-4 and TRBJ1-3; D remains unclear. V was shortened by 0 bases and J by 6 bases, with 16 bases between the two germline ends. Germline values: CDR1 SGHNT, CDR2 YYREEE (reference sequence). The CDR3 runs to 16 residues. In DNA, the CDR3 is TGTGCCAGCAGCTTGGTTTCGGGATCCGGCAAAAACACCATATATTTT. Its protein is CASSLVSGSGKNTIYF. Looking up the rest from reference TRBV5-4 and TRBJ1-3 gives the full variable domain: ETGVTQSPTHLIKTRGQQVTLRCSSQSGHNTVSWYQQALGQGPQFIFQYYREEENGRGNFPPRFSGLQFPNYSSELNVNALELDDSALYLCASSLVSGSGKNTIYFGEGSWLTVV.

The DNA for the CDR3 is TGTGCCAGCAGCTTAAAAGCCGGGACAGGGGGCACAGATACGCAGTATTTT. Its translation: CASSLKAGTGGTDTQYF. The J gene is TRBJ2-3, the V gene TRBV5-4; 10 nucleotides line up with TRBD1. Germline lookup yields CDR1 SGHNT and CDR2 YYREEE (reference sequence). V shed 2 bases, J shed 1 base, and the junction held 7 bases outside the gene matches. This CDR3 contains 17 residues.

The chain employs TRBV7-8 and TRBJ2-1; the match to TRBD2 covers 8 bases. This CDR3 is built from 16 residues. CDR1 SGHVS and CDR2 FQNEAQ come from the germline V gene. Trimming removed 3 bases from V and 1 base from J; junction bases left unmatched: 5. The CDR3 nucleotides read TGTGCCAGCAGCTTTAGGAGCGGGAGATCCTACAATGAGCAGTTCTTC. This translates into CASSFRSGRSYNEQFF.

The chain combines TRBV7-9 with TRBJ1-4, with D possibly being TRBD1 (6 bases). The CDR3 is 15 amino acids. Germline V gives CDR1 SEHNR, CDR2 FQNEAQ (reference sequence). V was pared by 6 bases and J by 6 bases, with 17 bases between. For the CDR3, the DNA is TGTGCCAGCAGTCGGGTCCCGGGACAAGATGAAAAACTGTTTTTT. Residues: CASSRVPGQDEKLFF. The whole variable domain, remainder taken from reference TRBV7-9 and TRBJ1-4, is DTGVSQNPRHKITKRGQNVTFRCDPISEHNRLYWYRQTLGQGPEFLTYFQNEAQLEKSRLLSDRFSAERPKGSFSTLEIQRTEQGDSAMYLCASSRVPGQDEKLFFGSGTQLSVL.

With regard to this clone: Germline and junction disagree at one end, which may indicate a read error. The chain recombines TRBV28 with TRBJ2-7; D is perhaps TRBD1 (5 bases). The CDR3 covers 14 residues. Germline values: CDR1 MDHEN, CDR2 SYDVKM. The CDR3 nucleotides read TGCGCCAGCAGTTTACGGCCAGGGCAGGGCGAGCAGTACTTC. The encoded protein is CASSLRPGQGEQYF.

The chain recombines TRBV25-1 with TRBJ2-7; TRBD1 might be the D (6 bases). Trimming shortened V by 6 bases and J by 6 bases, and 12 bases separated the two germline ends. The germline gives CDR1 MGHDK, CDR2 SYGVNS. This CDR3 region has 12 residues. Here the CDR3 reads CASRGTGSEQYF. CDR3 sequence (DNA): TGTGCCAGCAGGGGAACAGGGTCCGAGCAGTACTTC.

The chain carries TRBV4-3 and TRBJ2-3; 8 nucleotides line up with TRBD2. Germline values: CDR1 LGHNA, CDR2 YSLEER. After removal of 4 bases from V and 1 base from J, the junction contained 10 bases not matched to a gene. CDR3 length: 17 amino acids. CDR3 nucleotides: TGCGCCAGCAGCCCTTCTCGGGTTAGCGGGGGCACAGATACGCAGTATTTT. Translation gives CASSPSRVSGGTDTQYF.